This T cell receptor (beta chain) was identified in a study of shared clonotypes between healthy human individuals. Study information: Each donor had three CD4 naive, three CD4 memory, two CD8 naive and one CD8 memory plate. Study-level findings and limits: Specimens sampled were limited to blood, with tissue repertoires likely differing.

Researchers divided each subset's genomic DNA evenly across several immunoSEQ plates. The method was immunoSEQ multiplex PCR; TCRdb's version includes in-frame clones alone and lacks a portion of them. The table has roughly 1,800,000 clones, approximately 94% seen once. On this clone: Its matching antigen is unknown.

Naive CD8 cells lacked CD45RO and underwent positive selection for CCR7, leaving out terminally differentiated effector memory CD45RA+ cells. This CDR3 is built from 15 residues. With 4 bases removed from V and 2 bases from J, the gap between germline ends came to 9 bases. CDR1 and CDR2 from the germline V gene are MNHEY and SVGAGI. The chain recombines TRBV6-5 with TRBJ2-6, with D possibly being TRBD1 or TRBD2 (6 bases each). The source is a man aged 18-30 years in good health. Material: naive CD8+ T cells sorted from blood. The DNA of the CDR3 is TGTGCCAGCAGTTTGGGGGGCACTGGGGCCAACGTCCTGACTTTC. Amino acids: CASSLGGTGANVLTF.